These 32 T cell receptor beta chains were all obtained from the same sample, sequenced in a study of TIL therapy for anti-PD-1-resistant metastatic lung cancer. This sample's time point: pre-treatment sample, taken before nivolumab and TIL therapy. The immunoSEQ assay was v3. The repertoire was sequenced with immunoSEQ multiplex PCR; TCRdb's copy has only in-frame clones and lacks some. The sample holds 16,000 or so clones, roughly 70% seen once. Sequenced material: blood, taken at baseline. These receptor sequences come from a person aged 25-79 years with non-small cell lung cancer.

The CDR3 sequence: CASSSKKGDEQFF. Written as DNA, the CDR3 is TGTGCCAGCAGCTCTAAGAAGGGGGATGAGCAGTTCTTC. J is TRBJ2-1 and V is TRBV13; perhaps TRBD1 as D (6 bases). V shed 4 bases and J shed 8 bases, with 12 bases lying between them. Germline-derived CDR1 and CDR2 are PRHDT and FYEKMQ (reference sequence). CDR3 length equals 13 residues.

The chain links TRBV7-9 to TRBJ2-5, with 12 bases aligning to TRBD2. In germline, CDR1 is SEHNR, CDR2 FQNEAQ (reference sequence). There are 19 residues in the CDR3. With 5 bases clipped from V and 4 bases from J, the junction kept 17 bases outside the gene matches. This chain's CDR3 is CASSRVPLAGGPGGETQYF. CDR3 coding DNA: TGTGCCAGCAGCCGCGTACCTCTAGCGGGGGGGCCCGGAGGAGAGACCCAGTACTTC.

In regard to this clone: A single base separates this from a much larger clone, so it may be a read error. This CDR3 reads CANSEDSNQPQHF. The CDR3 region has the DNA TGCGCCAACAGTGAAGACAGCAATCAGCCCCAGCATTTT. J is TRBJ1-5 and V is TRBV10-1; no firm D call. Looked up from germline, CDR1 is WNHNN and CDR2 is SYGVQD (reference sequence). CDR3 size: 13 residues.

This clone has a handful of counts. CDR3 amino acids: CASSLEGDLVTYEQYF. CDR3 nucleotides: TGCGCCAGCAGCTTGGAGGGTGATCTAGTTACCTACGAGCAGTACTTC. The rearrangement links TRBV5-1 to TRBJ2-7; D not certain. The CDR3 spans 16 residues. Germline assignment: CDR1 SGHRS and CDR2 YFSETQ. V lost 0 bases, J lost 2 bases, and 15 bases lay in between.

This chain joins TRBV27 and TRBJ2-1; D is perhaps TRBD1 or TRBD2 (5 bases each). This CDR3 contains 15 residues. Per the germline V gene, CDR1 is MNHEY and CDR2 is SMNVEV (reference sequence). Between the trimmed V and J ends, which lost 6 bases and 0 bases, there was a span of 12 bases. Here the CDR3 reads CASREGPPSYNEQFF. The CDR3 bases are TGTGCCAGCAGAGAGGGGCCCCCCTCCTACAATGAGCAGTTCTTC.

To note about this clone: Other DNA sequences of this sample code for an identical CDR3. The rearrangement joins TRBV2 to TRBJ2-5; tentatively, D is TRBD1 (5 bases). The germline gives CDR1 SNHLY, CDR2 FYNNEI. The CDR3 loop spans 12 amino acids. V lost 8 bases, J lost 2 bases, and 9 bases lay in between. CDR3 coding DNA: TGTGCCAGCGGGGCTGATCAAGAGACCCAGTACTTC. This gives the protein CASGADQETQYF.

A few counts support this clone. This rearrangement joins TRBV5-5 to TRBJ1-1; D might be TRBD1 (5 bases). Germline V gene data show CDR1 as SGHKS and CDR2 as YYEKEE (reference sequence). V was cut by 4 bases and J by 7 bases, with 11 bases left in between. CDR3 length: 12 residues. CDR3 sequence reads: CASSPGTIEAFF. CDR3 in DNA: TGTGCCAGCAGCCCGGGGACGATTGAAGCTTTCTTT.

A few counts support this clone. V usage is TRBV5-6 and J usage is TRBJ1-5; possibly TRBD1 for D (6 bases). This CDR3 is 12 amino acids long. CDR1 and CDR2 (germline): SGHDT, YYEEEE. Trimming removed 4 bases at V and 9 bases at J, with 11 bases between. As DNA, the CDR3 is TGTGCCAGCAGCCAACAGGGTTCGCCCCAGCATTTT. Its translation: CASSQQGSPQHF.

This clone was seen only once. J is TRBJ2-4 and V is TRBV19; 8 bases line up with TRBD1. Germline V gene sequence: CDR1 LNHDA, CDR2 SQIVND (reference sequence). The V and J ends lost 7 bases and 0 bases, in that order; junction bases with no gene match: 14. This CDR3 has 18 residues. The CDR3: CASTDWTGPSLAKNIQYF. The CDR3 DNA reads TGTGCCAGTACCGACTGGACAGGGCCTTCCCTAGCCAAAAACATTCAGTACTTC.

The J gene is TRBJ2-3, the V gene TRBV7-9; 8 bases match TRBD2. The J segment lost 0 bases and the V segment lost 0 bases, leaving 2 bases of the junction unmatched. The CDR3 consists of 16 residues. In germline, CDR1 is SEHNR, CDR2 FQNEAQ (reference sequence). CDR3 loop: CASSLAGGGSTDTQYF. The CDR3 DNA follows: TGTGCCAGCAGCTTAGCGGGCGGGGGGAGCACAGATACGCAGTATTTT.

The chain recombines TRBV7-2 with TRBJ1-5; D gene unclear. V dropped 4 bases and J dropped 3 bases, with 10 bases sitting between them. Germline V gives CDR1 SGHTA, CDR2 FQGNSA. The CDR3 sequence is 14 residues long. This chain's CDR3 is CASSSDGFNQPQHF. The CDR3 DNA reads TGTGCCAGCAGCTCGGACGGATTCAATCAGCCCCAGCATTTT.

The J gene is TRBJ2-1, the V gene TRBV5-1; the D is unclear. Trimming shortened V by 0 bases and J by 8 bases, and 21 bases separated the two germline ends. The CDR3 spans 17 residues. From germline, CDR1 is SGHRS and CDR2 YFSETQ. The CDR3 loop is CASSLAETFLGYDEQFF. CDR3 nucleotides: TGCGCCAGCAGCTTGGCCGAGACCTTCTTAGGCTATGATGAGCAGTTCTTC. The variable domain in full, with the rest retrieved from reference TRBV5-1 and TRBJ2-1, is KAGVTQTPRYLIKTRGQQVTLSCSPISGHRSVSWYQQTPGQGLQFLFEYFSETQRNKGNFPGRFSGRQFSNSRSEMNVSTLELGDSALYLCASSLAETFLGYDEQFFGPGTRLTVL.

V usage is TRBV28 and J usage is TRBJ1-1, with no clear D. Germline V lookup: CDR1 MDHEN, CDR2 SYDVKM. Trimming cost V 8 bases and J 1 base, with 11 bases left between them. The CDR3 has 13 amino acids. The CDR3 spells CASRITANTEAFF. The CDR3 DNA follows: TGTGCCAGCCGAATAACGGCGAACACTGAAGCTTTCTTT.

The rearrangement uses TRBV7-9 and TRBJ2-5; D might be TRBD2 (6 bases). Trimming took 7 bases from V and 3 from J, leaving 6 bases between them. The V gene's germline CDR1 is SEHNR and CDR2 FQNEAQ (reference sequence). The CDR3 is 11 amino acids. The CDR3 bases are TGTGCCAGCACGGGGGAAGAGACCCAGTACTTC. Translation: CASTGEETQYF.

This rearrangement joins TRBV29-1 to TRBJ1-3, with D tentatively TRBD1 (6 bases). CDR1 and CDR2 (germline): SQVTM, ANQGSEA. The V gene lost 7 bases and the J gene lost 0 bases, with 19 bases spanning the gap. This CDR3 is built from 16 residues. Written as DNA, the CDR3 is TGCAGCGCAGTCCACGGACAGCATCTCTCTGGAAACACCATATATTTT. Amino acid sequence: CSAVHGQHLSGNTIYF.

The J gene is TRBJ2-3, the V gene TRBV29-1, with a weak D call TRBD1 (6 bases). This CDR3 contains 15 residues. From germline, CDR1 is SQVTM and CDR2 ANQGSEA. V shed 3 bases and J shed 2 bases, with 15 bases lying between them. CDR3 bases: TGCAGCGTTGATCGGTTGGACAGCCTCACAGATACGCAGTATTTT. The encoded protein is CSVDRLDSLTDTQYF.

This clone was detected a few times. J is TRBJ1-1 and V is TRBV13, with D possibly matching TRBD1 (5 bases). The CDR3 contains 15 residues. The germline gives CDR1 PRHDT, CDR2 FYEKMQ (reference sequence). Trimming left V 2 bases short and J 1 base short, with 11 bases between. CDR3 amino acids: CASSLWDRRNTEAFF. The CDR3 DNA follows: TGTGCCAGCAGCTTATGGGACCGAAGGAACACTGAAGCTTTCTTT. Combining the CDR3 with reference TRBV13 and TRBJ1-1 gives the whole variable domain AAGVIQSPRHLIKEKRETATLKCYPIPRHDTVYWYQQGPGQDPQFLISFYEKMQSDKGSIPDRFSAQQFSDYHSELNMSSLELGDSALYFCASSLWDRRNTEAFFGQGTRLTVV.

This chain uses TRBV11-3 with TRBJ1-4; perhaps TRBD1 as D (6 bases). The length of the CDR3 is 14 residues. Germline lookup yields CDR1 SGHNT and CDR2 YENEEA. The germline V and J ends were trimmed by 5 bases and 8 bases, with 15 bases remaining between them. Here the CDR3 DNA reads TGTGCCAGCAGCGCCCGACAGGACCAAGAAAAACTGTTTTTT. The encoded protein is CASSARQDQEKLFF.

V gene TRBV19 combines with J gene TRBJ1-1; 10 bases align to TRBD1. Trimming took 4 bases from V and 5 from J; bases not matched to a gene: 4. Germline CDR1 LNHDA, CDR2 SQIVND (reference sequence). The CDR3 covers 14 residues. As DNA, the CDR3 is TGTGCCAGTAGTAAAGACAGGGGGCGGACTGAAGCTTTCTTT. Protein: CASSKDRGRTEAFF.

The rearrangement links TRBV9 to TRBJ2-1; no firm D call. Trimming cost V 0 bases and J 3 bases, with 10 bases left between them. Germline CDR1 SGDLS, CDR2 YYNGEE. This CDR3 region has 15 residues. Here the CDR3 DNA reads TGTGCCAGCAGCGTAGCCAATGGGGTCTACAATGAGCAGTTCTTC. As protein: CASSVANGVYNEQFF. Combining the CDR3 with reference TRBV9 and TRBJ2-1 gives the whole variable domain DSGVTQTPKHLITATGQRVTLRCSPRSGDLSVYWYQQSLDQGLQFLIQYYNGEERAKGNILERFSAQQFPDLHSELNLSSLELGDSALYFCASSVANGVYNEQFFGPGTRLTVL.

Here the CDR3 reads CASSQVGPAQDSSYEQYV. In DNA, the CDR3 is TGTGCCAGCAGCCAAGTGGGCCCTGCACAGGATAGCTCCTACGAGCAGTACGTC. The chain recombines TRBV14 with TRBJ2-7, with D perhaps TRBD1 (5 bases). Germline V gene sequence: CDR1 SGHDN, CDR2 FVKESK. The CDR3 extends over 18 amino acids. Trimming pared 1 base from V and 0 bases from J, leaving 19 bases between.

In DNA form, the CDR3 reads TGTGCCAGCAGTTGGACTAGCGGGGGGGCAGATACGCAGTATTTT. Amino acids: CASSWTSGGADTQYF. The chain is built from TRBV6-4 and TRBJ2-3; 15 nucleotides agree with TRBD2. The CDR3 is 15 amino acids. V dropped 5 bases and J dropped 4; count of bases not matched to a gene: 1. Germline CDR1 and CDR2: MRHNA and SNTAGT.

The table lists this clone with a few counts. The chain is built from TRBV4-1 and TRBJ2-7; D is undetermined. The CDR3 runs 15 residues. With 1 base removed from V and 3 bases from J, the gap between germline ends came to 13 bases. CDR1 and CDR2 from the germline V gene are MGHRA and YSYEKL. The CDR3 sequence: CASSQVGGPNYEQYF. The CDR3 bases are TGCGCCAGCAGCCAAGTCGGCGGACCTAACTACGAGCAGTACTTC.

V is TRBV7-2 and J is TRBJ2-5; D remains ambiguous. Germline lookup yields CDR1 SGHTA and CDR2 FQGNSA. The V gene lost 2 bases and the J gene lost 4 bases, with 8 bases spanning the gap. The CDR3 is 13 residues long. The DNA for the CDR3 is TGTGCCAGCAGCTTAAGTCTGGGAGAGACCCAGTACTTC. Translated, it gives CASSLSLGETQYF.

The chain couples TRBV11-2 to TRBJ2-1, with D perhaps TRBD2 (5 bases). The CDR3 sequence is 12 residues long. Germline V gene lookup returns CDR1 SGHAT and CDR2 FQNNGV. V was cut by 5 bases and J by 7 bases, with 9 bases left in between. CDR3 sequence: CASSGPGNEQFF. In DNA form, the CDR3 reads TGTGCCAGCAGCGGCCCGGGGAATGAGCAGTTCTTC.

This chain connects TRBV5-5 to TRBJ2-7; D perhaps matches TRBD1 (6 bases). Between the trimmed V and J ends, which lost 4 bases and 5 bases, there was a span of 16 bases. This CDR3 comprises 14 residues. Per germline, CDR1 SGHKS and CDR2 YYEKEE (reference sequence). DNA for the CDR3: TGTGCCAGCAGCGGGCGGAAAGGGGGTGACGAGCAGTACTTC. Protein sequence: CASSGRKGGDEQYF.

This chain joins TRBV7-2 and TRBJ2-7; D gene unclear. From germline, CDR1 is SGHTA and CDR2 FQGNSA. V lost 5 bases and J 4 bases, leaving 15 bases between the germline ends. CDR3 length: 14 residues. This CDR3 is CASSRAAIGYEQYF. The CDR3 nucleotides are TGTGCCAGCAGCCGTGCGGCCATTGGGTACGAGCAGTACTTC. Full variable domain (remainder filled in from reference TRBV7-2 and TRBJ2-7): GAGVSQSPSNKVTEKGKDVELRCDPISGHTALYWYRQSLGQGLEFLIYFQGNSAPDKSGLPSDRFSAERTGGSVSTLTIQRTQQEDSAVYLCASSRAAIGYEQYFGPGTRLTVT.

The chain employs TRBV29-1 and TRBJ1-4; possibly TRBD1 for D (6 bases). CDR1 is SQVTM and CDR2 is ANQGSEA in the germline V gene. This CDR3 spans 11 amino acids. Trimming took 6 bases from V and 7 from J, leaving 9 bases between them. The CDR3 loop reads CSVRTAEKLFF. The CDR3 region has the DNA TGCAGCGTCCGGACAGCTGAAAAACTGTTTTTT. The full variable domain, its missing parts supplied by reference TRBV29-1 and TRBJ1-4, is SAVISQKPSRDICQRGTSLTIQCQVDSQVTMMFWYRQQPGQSLTLIATANQGSEATYESGFVIDKFPISRPNLTFSTLTVSNMSPEDSSIYLCSVRTAEKLFFGSGTQLSVL.

This rearrangement joins TRBV2 to TRBJ1-2, with a weak D call TRBD1 (6 bases). This CDR3 is 13 amino acids long. The V gene lost 1 base and the J gene lost 8 bases, with 11 bases spanning the gap. Germline V gene data show CDR1 as SNHLY and CDR2 as FYNNEI. The CDR3 DNA reads as TGTGCCAGCAGTGAAGAGGGGGAGTGGGGCTACACCTTC. Its protein is CASSEEGEWGYTF.

The chain employs TRBV5-4 and TRBJ2-1; tentatively, D is TRBD2 (7 bases). Germline V lookup: CDR1 SGHNT, CDR2 YYREEE (reference sequence). The CDR3 loop spans 13 amino acids. V dropped 4 bases and J dropped 8 bases, with 13 bases sitting between them. CDR3 amino acids: CASSAQGGDEQFF. In DNA, the CDR3 is TGTGCCAGCAGCGCACAGGGAGGGGATGAGCAGTTCTTC.

The J gene is TRBJ2-3, the V gene TRBV30; D is possibly TRBD2 (7 bases). Germline V gives CDR1 GTSNPN, CDR2 SVGIG (reference sequence). This CDR3 spans 15 amino acids. Trimming removed 2 bases from V and 2 bases from J, with 14 bases in between. The CDR3 loop reads CAWSPGGQATDTQYF. The CDR3 DNA reads as TGTGCCTGGAGTCCCGGGGGGCAGGCCACAGATACGCAGTATTTT.

The chain is built from TRBV4-1 and TRBJ2-2, with D tentatively TRBD1 (5 bases). Per the germline V gene, CDR1 is MGHRA and CDR2 is YSYEKL. The CDR3 spans 16 residues. V dropped 2 bases and J dropped 2 bases, with 12 bases sitting between them. The CDR3 coding sequence is TGCGCCAGCAGCCAAATTGGACAAGTTAACACCGGGGAGCTGTTTTTT. Amino acid sequence: CASSQIGQVNTGELFF.